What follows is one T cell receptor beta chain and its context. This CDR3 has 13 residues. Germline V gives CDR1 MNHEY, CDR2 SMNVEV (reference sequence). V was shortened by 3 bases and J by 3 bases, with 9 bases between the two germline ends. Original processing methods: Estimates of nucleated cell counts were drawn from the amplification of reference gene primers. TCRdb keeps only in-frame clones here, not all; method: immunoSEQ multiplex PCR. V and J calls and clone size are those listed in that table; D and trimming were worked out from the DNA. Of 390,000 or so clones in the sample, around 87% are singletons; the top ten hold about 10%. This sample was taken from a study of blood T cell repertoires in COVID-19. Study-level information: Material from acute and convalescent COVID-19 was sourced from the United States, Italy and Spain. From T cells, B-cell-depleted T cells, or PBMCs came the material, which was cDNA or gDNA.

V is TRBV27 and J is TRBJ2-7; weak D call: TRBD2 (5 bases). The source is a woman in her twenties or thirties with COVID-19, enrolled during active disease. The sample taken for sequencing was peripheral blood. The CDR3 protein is CASSFRGDYEQYF. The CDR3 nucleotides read TGTGCCAGCAGTTTTCGGGGAGACTACGAGCAGTACTTC.